These 32 T cell receptor beta chains were all obtained from the same sample, sequenced in a study of long-term antiretroviral therapy in people with HIV. Run at survey level, the immunoSEQ assay was version v3.0. Measured with immunoSEQ multiplex PCR; TCRdb has only the in-frame clones, and not every one. The sample contains roughly 30,000 clones, 90% to 95% of which appear only once. The sample in question was unsorted PBMCs, obtained 6 to 6.5 years after starting antiretroviral therapy. The source of these receptors is a man aged 25 to 40 with HIV.

The chain combines TRBV18 with TRBJ2-2; weak D call: TRBD1 (5 bases). The V end was cut by 2 bases, the J end by 4 bases, with 5 bases between. Germline lookup yields CDR1 KGHSH and CDR2 LQKENI. CDR3 length equals 13 residues. The chain's CDR3 is CASSPRGTGELFF. The CDR3 nucleotides are TGTGCCAGCTCACCAAGGGGCACCGGGGAGCTGTTTTTT.

This clone was observed a few times. The rearrangement uses TRBV7-2 and TRBJ2-7; 12 bases agree with TRBD2. V lost 3 bases to trimming and J lost 3 bases; unmatched junction nucleotides: 6. This CDR3 is 16 amino acids long. CDR1 is SGHTA, CDR2 FQGNSA, per germline. In nucleotides, the CDR3 is TGTGCCAGCAGCTTGCGACTAGCGGGAGAAGACTACGAGCAGTACTTC. Protein: CASSLRLAGEDYEQYF.

This chain connects TRBV5-1 to TRBJ2-3; tentative D call: TRBD2 (6 bases). The CDR3 length is 14 residues. The V and J ends lost 1 base and 4 bases respectively, with 10 bases between them. Germline CDR1 reads SGHRS; CDR2 reads YFSETQ. Here the CDR3 DNA reads TGCGCCAGCAGCTTGTCCCCGGGAGCAGATACGCAGTATTTT. It translates to CASSLSPGADTQYF.

V usage is TRBV6-5 and J usage is TRBJ2-2; D might be TRBD2 (6 bases). The V gene lost 6 bases and the J gene lost 5 bases, with 16 bases spanning the gap. The CDR3 is made up of 15 amino acids. Germline assignment: CDR1 MNHEY and CDR2 SVGAGI. CDR3 residues: CASSPIVGGTGELFF. CDR3 coding DNA: TGTGCCAGCAGCCCCATCGTCGGGGGTACCGGGGAGCTGTTTTTT.

Written as DNA, the CDR3 is TGTGCCTGGAGTCAGAGCTACGAGCAGTACTTC. Amino acid sequence: CAWSQSYEQYF. The chain couples TRBV30 to TRBJ2-5; the D is unclear. The end of the DNA is better explained by TRBJ2-7, so the J call may be wrong. The CDR3 has 11 residues. Germline V gives CDR1 GTSNPN, CDR2 SVGIG (reference sequence).

This clone was seen only once. The chain combines TRBV19 with TRBJ1-2; 7 nucleotides agree with TRBD1. The CDR3 contains 15 residues. Germline V lookup: CDR1 LNHDA, CDR2 SQIVND (reference sequence). Trimming at V came to 3 bases and at J to 7 bases, leaving 11 bases not matched to a gene. CDR3 sequence: CASSIAAGGDAGYTF. Written as DNA, the CDR3 is TGTGCCAGTAGTATTGCAGCAGGGGGGGACGCTGGCTACACCTTC.

The V call is TRBV5-4, the J call TRBJ2-7, with D tentatively TRBD1 (6 bases). V lost 4 bases, J lost 3 bases, and 14 bases lay in between. Per the germline V gene, CDR1 is SGHNT and CDR2 is YYREEE (reference sequence). This CDR3 comprises 14 residues. The CDR3 here is CASSPWDTLYEQYF. For the CDR3, the DNA is TGTGCCAGCAGCCCCTGGGACACCCTCTACGAGCAGTACTTC.

This clone appeared once. The chain carries TRBV7-2 and TRBJ2-2, with D possibly matching TRBD1 (5 bases). The CDR3 spans 13 residues. Germline V gives CDR1 SGHTA, CDR2 FQGNSA. Trimming cost V 4 bases and J 7 bases, with 10 bases left between them. In DNA, the CDR3 is TGTGCCAGCAGCTCCTCCAGGGACGGGGAGCTGTTTTTT. It codes for CASSSSRDGELFF.

V gene TRBV7-9 combines with J gene TRBJ2-1, with 12 bases matching TRBD2. V gave up 5 bases and J gave up 9 bases; unmatched junction bases: 8. The CDR3 has 15 residues. The V gene's germline CDR1 is SEHNR and CDR2 FQNEAQ (reference sequence). In nucleotides, the CDR3 is TGTGCCAGCAGCCTTCCTACTAGCGGGAGGTTTGAGCAGTTCTTC. The encoded protein is CASSLPTSGRFEQFF.

V gene TRBV10-3 combines with J gene TRBJ2-1; D is unresolved. Germline V gene data show CDR1 as ENHRY and CDR2 as SYGVKD. This CDR3 is built from 13 residues. The V end lost 1 base, the J end lost 5 bases, and 6 bases lay between the germline ends. The CDR3 region has the DNA TGTGCCATCAGTGAGTGGCTGGACAATGAGCAGTTCTTC. Protein: CAISEWLDNEQFF.

The chain uses TRBV6-5 and TRBJ1-3; no firm D call. The V and J ends lost 8 bases and 0 bases respectively, with 8 bases between them. Germline-derived CDR1 and CDR2 are MNHEY and SVGAGI. The CDR3 contains 13 residues. CDR3 region: CASRSSSGNTIYF. The CDR3 bases are TGTGCCAGCCGCTCGAGCTCTGGAAACACCATATATTTT.

By frequency in the sample, this clone is medium-sized. The identical CDR3 is also encoded by other nucleotide sequences in the sample. The rearrangement uses TRBV28 and TRBJ2-3; D remains ambiguous. Germline V gene lookup returns CDR1 MDHEN and CDR2 SYDVKM. Trimming left V 3 bases short and J 4 bases short, with 5 bases between. The CDR3 spans 12 residues. CDR3 amino acids: CASSFGADTQYF. CDR3 coding DNA: TGTGCCAGCAGTTTTGGAGCAGATACGCAGTATTTT.

This chain links TRBV30 with TRBJ2-5; D is perhaps TRBD2 (5 bases). The germline gives CDR1 GTSNPN, CDR2 SVGIG (reference sequence). This CDR3 contains 14 residues. V lost 4 bases and J lost 4, with 16 bases in between. This CDR3 reads CAWNLPHRGETQYF. The CDR3 bases are TGTGCCTGGAACCTGCCCCATCGGGGAGAGACCCAGTACTTC.

This clone has only a few counts. The rearrangement joins TRBV2 to TRBJ1-6; D may be TRBD1 (5 bases). The germline V gene encodes CDR1 SNHLY and CDR2 FYNNEI. CDR3 length: 15 residues. The ends were cut back, 6 bases at V and 2 bases at J, with 11 bases in the middle. DNA of the CDR3: TGTGCCAGCAGATTTTCGACAGCCTATAATTCACCCCTCCACTTT. Amino acids: CASRFSTAYNSPLHF.

J is TRBJ2-4 and V is TRBV7-2, with D maybe TRBD1 (7 bases). This CDR3 region has 15 residues. Germline CDR1 SGHTA, CDR2 FQGNSA. The ends were cut back, 3 bases at V and 6 bases at J, with 15 bases in the middle. Here the CDR3 reads CASSFTGAGGNIQYF. As DNA, the CDR3 is TGTGCCAGCAGCTTTACAGGGGCCGGGGGAAACATTCAGTACTTC.

V and J are TRBV29-1 and TRBJ2-3, with a weak D call TRBD2 (6 bases). Germline V gene lookup returns CDR1 SQVTM and CDR2 ANQGSEA. The CDR3 covers 14 residues. Trimming took 6 bases from V and 3 from J, leaving 16 bases between them. The CDR3 is CSVAILDYTDTQYF. Written as DNA, the CDR3 is TGCAGCGTCGCGATTCTGGACTATACAGATACGCAGTATTTT.

The CDR3 is CASSDLGLSSYEQYF. The DNA for the CDR3 is TGTGCCAGCAGTGACTTGGGCCTGAGCTCCTACGAGCAGTACTTC. This chain links TRBV6-1 with TRBJ2-7; D is undetermined. Trimming left V 3 bases short and J 0 bases short, with 12 bases between. The CDR3 extends over 15 amino acids. Germline CDR1 is MNHNS and CDR2 is SASEGT.

This chain links TRBV7-9 with TRBJ2-1; 7 nucleotides line up with TRBD2. The CDR3 extends over 18 amino acids. Trimming removed 4 bases from V and 4 bases from J; junction bases left unmatched: 16. CDR1 SEHNR and CDR2 FQNEAQ come from the germline V gene (reference sequence). CDR3 sequence: CASSSTNGASSGYNEQFF. In nucleotides, the CDR3 is TGTGCCAGCAGCTCCACGAATGGCGCGTCTAGCGGATACAATGAGCAGTTCTTC.

The rearrangement joins TRBV6-5 to TRBJ2-2; D unresolved. V lost 7 bases, J lost 3 bases, and 9 bases lay in between. The germline V gene has CDR1 MNHEY and CDR2 SVGAGI. The CDR3 length is 13 residues. DNA of the CDR3: TGTGCCAGCAAGAGACTCTACACCGGGGAGCTGTTTTTT. Protein: CASKRLYTGELFF.

V usage is TRBV29-1 and J usage is TRBJ1-2; D possibly corresponds to TRBD1 (5 bases). CDR1 is SQVTM, CDR2 ANQGSEA, per germline. The germline V and J ends were trimmed by 0 bases and 8 bases, with 13 bases remaining between them. The CDR3 length is 13 residues. In nucleotides, the CDR3 is TGCAGCGTTGAAGATTTCCAGGGAGGGGGCTACACCTTC. Translation: CSVEDFQGGGYTF.

CDR3 nucleotide sequence: TGCGCCAGCAGCCAAGAGAGGGGCGAGGGCACAGATACGCAGTATTTT. Protein product: CASSQERGEGTDTQYF. This chain uses TRBV4-1 with TRBJ2-3; the D call may be TRBD1 or TRBD2 (5 bases each). The CDR3 spans 16 residues. Per germline, CDR1 MGHRA and CDR2 YSYEKL. Trimming removed 0 bases at V and 1 base at J, with 11 bases between.

The chain combines TRBV19 with TRBJ2-7; D possibly corresponds to TRBD2 (7 bases). V lost 1 base, J lost 6 bases, and 16 bases lay in between. Germline CDR1 is LNHDA and CDR2 is SQIVND (reference sequence). This CDR3 has 15 residues. The CDR3 DNA sequence: TGTGCCAGTAGTATAGGGGCCAGCGGGACAAGCGAGCAGTACTTC. Translation gives CASSIGASGTSEQYF. The full variable domain, completed using reference TRBV19 and TRBJ2-7, is DGGITQSPKYLFRKEGQNVTLSCEQNLNHDAMYWYRQDPGQGLRLIYYSQIVNDFQKGDIAEGYSVSREKKESFPLTVTSAQKNPTAFYLCASSIGASGTSEQYFGPGTRLTVT.

The gene calls are TRBV7-2 and TRBJ2-5; D may be TRBD2 (7 bases). The ends were cut back, 5 bases at V and 4 bases at J, with 11 bases in the middle. There are 13 residues in the CDR3. Germline V CDR1 and CDR2: SGHTA, FQGNSA. The CDR3 protein is CASSRGGRETQYF. The CDR3 DNA reads as TGTGCCAGCAGCAGGGGGGGTAGAGAGACCCAGTACTTC.

This sequence joins TRBV19 and TRBJ2-7; no firm D call. Germline lookup yields CDR1 LNHDA and CDR2 SQIVND (reference sequence). Trimming stripped 5 bases from V and 2 bases from J, with 10 bases between. The CDR3 length is 13 residues. In nucleotides, the CDR3 is TGTGCCAGTAGTCCGGCGGAGACCTACGAGCAGTACTTC. Translating it yields CASSPAETYEQYF.

The chain has TRBV30 and TRBJ1-2; perhaps TRBD1 as D (5 bases). The CDR3 consists of 13 residues. CDR1 and CDR2 (germline): GTSNPN, SVGIG (reference sequence). Deletions cut 8 bases from V and 3 bases from J, with 16 bases between. In nucleotides, the CDR3 is TGTGCCGCCAAACTTTTAGGGGACTATGGCTACACCTTC. Protein sequence: CAAKLLGDYGYTF.

The chain employs TRBV5-4 and TRBJ2-3; 15 positions agree with TRBD2. The length of the CDR3 is 18 residues. CDR1 and CDR2 from the germline V gene are SGHNT and YYREEE (reference sequence). V lost 3 bases to trimming and J lost 1 base; unmatched junction nucleotides: 6. The CDR3 DNA reads as TGTGCCAGCAGCTCGGGACTAGCGGGAGGAGGGGGCACAGATACGCAGTATTTT. Amino acids: CASSSGLAGGGGTDTQYF.

V and J are TRBV7-8 and TRBJ2-1; TRBD1 agrees at 7 bases. V trimming: 2 bases; J trimming: 1 base; junction bases outside the gene matches: 5. Germline assignment: CDR1 SGHVS and CDR2 FQNEAQ. The CDR3 sequence is 16 residues long. The CDR3 sequence is CASSLLRGLSYNEQFF. Written as DNA, the CDR3 is TGTGCCAGCAGCTTACTCAGGGGGTTATCCTACAATGAGCAGTTCTTC. The entire variable domain, with the rest obtained from reference TRBV7-8 and TRBJ2-1, is as follows: GAGVSQSPRYKVAKRGQDVALRCDPISGHVSLFWYQQALGQGPEFLTYFQNEAQLDKSGLPSDRFFAERPEGSVSTLKIQRTQQEDSAVYLCASSLLRGLSYNEQFFGPGTRLTVL.

This chain uses TRBV5-1 with TRBJ2-2, with 12 nucleotides matching TRBD2. The CDR3 is made up of 16 amino acids. CDR1 and CDR2 (germline): SGHRS, YFSETQ. J lost 13 bases, V lost 0 bases, and 10 bases had no gene match. As DNA, the CDR3 is TGCGCCAGCAGCTTGGCTCTAGCGGGAGGGCCGGGGTCGCTGTTTTTT. Encoded protein: CASSLALAGGPGSLFF.

This chain links TRBV27 with TRBJ2-1; 10 bases align to TRBD2. Germline assignment: CDR1 MNHEY and CDR2 SMNVEV (reference sequence). J gave up 12 bases and V 5 bases, and 16 bases lay outside the gene matches. There are 16 residues in the CDR3. CDR3 sequence: CASSLQAGGPPIGQFF. In DNA, the CDR3 is TGTGCCAGCAGTCTGCAAGCGGGAGGGCCCCCAATCGGGCAGTTCTTC.

This clone was found once. J is TRBJ2-7 and V is TRBV27, with D hard to call. V was pared by 2 bases and J by 3 bases, with 8 bases between. This CDR3 has 13 amino acids. Looked up from germline, CDR1 is MNHEY and CDR2 is SMNVEV (reference sequence). CDR3: CASSLGKLYEQYF. The DNA of the CDR3 is TGTGCCAGCAGTTTAGGAAAACTCTACGAGCAGTACTTC.

This chain joins TRBV18 and TRBJ2-7; the D gene is possibly TRBD1 (5 bases). Trimming left V 7 bases short and J 1 base short, with 14 bases between. Germline CDR1 is KGHSH and CDR2 is LQKENI. This CDR3 has 14 amino acids. Here the CDR3 DNA reads TGTGCCAGCTTTCTCCTGGACACGTCCTACGAGCAGTACTTC. As protein: CASFLLDTSYEQYF.

This chain connects TRBV4-2 to TRBJ2-7; 7 bases fit TRBD2. Trimming cost V 0 bases and J 2 bases; bases outside gene matches: 4. Per the germline V gene, CDR1 is LGHNA and CDR2 is YNFKEQ. The CDR3 is 15 residues long. The CDR3 protein is CASSQDERGPYEQYF. The CDR3 bases are TGTGCCAGCAGCCAAGATGAGCGGGGTCCCTACGAGCAGTACTTC.